A single sample gave rise to the 21 T cell receptor beta chains below, sequenced in a study of T cell responses to AZD1222 COVID-19 vaccine. Assay: immunoSEQ multiplex PCR; the TCRdb copy retains only in-frame clones and omits some. This sample has 170,000 or so clones, with 85% to 95% found just once. The sample consisted of peripheral blood, taken 28 days after the second dose of the MenACWY control vaccine. These TCRs come from an adult who received the MenACWY meningococcal vaccine as a control.

The V call is TRBV7-2, the J call TRBJ1-2, with D maybe TRBD1 (6 bases). CDR3 length: 15 residues. Germline CDR1 SGHTA, CDR2 FQGNSA. V was trimmed by 1 base and J by 4 bases, leaving 13 bases between them. The chain's CDR3 is CASSLEPDRPYGYTF. The CDR3 DNA follows: TGTGCCAGCAGCTTAGAACCCGACAGGCCCTATGGCTACACCTTC. The whole variable domain, filled in from reference TRBV7-2 and TRBJ1-2, reads GAGVSQSPSNKVTEKGKDVELRCDPISGHTALYWYRQSLGQGLEFLIYFQGNSAPDKSGLPSDRFSAERTGGSVSTLTIQRTQQEDSAVYLCASSLEPDRPYGYTFGSGTRLTVV.

The rearrangement joins TRBV30 to TRBJ1-3; D perhaps matches TRBD1 (5 bases). Trimming pared 3 bases from V and 1 base from J, leaving 19 bases between. This CDR3 has 17 residues. Germline loops: CDR1 GTSNPN, CDR2 SVGIG (reference sequence). CDR3 DNA sequence: TGTGCCTGGAGCCTCTGGGCCGGACGGGGGTCTGGAAACACCATATATTTT. Protein product: CAWSLWAGRGSGNTIYF.

The chain has TRBV9 and TRBJ1-1; TRBD1 is a possible D gene (5 bases). The CDR3 spans 14 residues. V was cut by 0 bases and J by 10 bases, with 16 bases left in between. Germline lookup yields CDR1 SGDLS and CDR2 YYNGEE. CDR3 DNA: TGTGCCAGCAGCGTAGATTCGGCCGGGAGGGGAGCTTTCTTT. It encodes CASSVDSAGRGAFF.

The chain links TRBV7-9 to TRBJ2-7, with TRBD1 identical over 7 bases. J lost 3 bases, V lost 5 bases, and 13 bases had no gene match. This CDR3 contains 16 residues. Germline assignment: CDR1 SEHNR and CDR2 FQNEAQ (reference sequence). Here the CDR3 reads CASSVGVWGQSYEQYF. CDR3 nucleotide sequence: TGTGCCAGCAGCGTAGGGGTCTGGGGACAGAGCTACGAGCAGTACTTC. Variable domain in full (rest from reference TRBV7-9 and TRBJ2-7): DTGVSQNPRHKITKRGQNVTFRCDPISEHNRLYWYRQTLGQGPEFLTYFQNEAQLEKSRLLSDRFSAERPKGSFSTLEIQRTEQGDSAMYLCASSVGVWGQSYEQYFGPGTRLTVT.

The rearrangement links TRBV28 to TRBJ2-5; TRBD2 matches at 14 bases. J was trimmed by 6 bases and V by 6 bases; bases with no gene match: 3. The CDR3 spans 14 residues. Germline assignment: CDR1 MDHEN and CDR2 SYDVKM. The CDR3 protein is CASRTSGGAKTQYF. For the CDR3, the DNA is TGTGCCAGCAGGACTAGCGGGGGGGCAAAGACCCAGTACTTC. Complete variable domain (other parts from reference TRBV28 and TRBJ2-5): DVKVTQSSRYLVKRTGEKVFLECVQDMDHENMFWYRQDPGLGLRLIYFSYDVKMKEKGDIPEGYSVSREKKERFSLILESASTNQTSMYLCASRTSGGAKTQYFGPGTRLLVL.

CDR3 bases: TGTGCCAGCACATCTTCGACAGCCTACTATGGCTACACCTTC. Translating it yields CASTSSTAYYGYTF. The genes are TRBV7-9 and TRBJ1-2; tentative D call: TRBD1 (5 bases). This CDR3 has 14 residues. Germline lookup yields CDR1 SEHNR and CDR2 FQNEAQ (reference sequence). V dropped 7 bases and J dropped 3 bases, with 15 bases sitting between them.

The chain carries TRBV6-5 and TRBJ1-4, with D maybe TRBD1 (5 bases). This CDR3 region has 11 residues. V lost 7 bases to trimming and J lost 10 bases, with 10 bases between them. Germline V gives CDR1 MNHEY, CDR2 SVGAGI. CDR3 DNA: TGTGCCAGCACCCTCGGGGGAAAACTGTTTTTT. Amino acids: CASTLGGKLFF.

The chain links TRBV19 to TRBJ1-2, with TRBD1 matching over 8 bases. The CDR3 length is 17 residues. Losses at the gene ends were 5 bases for V and 2 bases for J; bases not matched to a gene: 13. Looked up from germline, CDR1 is LNHDA and CDR2 is SQIVND (reference sequence). In DNA form, the CDR3 reads TGTGCCAGTAGTGTCGGGACAGGAATACGTAAGAACTATGGCTACACCTTC. Protein: CASSVGTGIRKNYGYTF.

This clone has only a few counts. This sequence joins TRBV20-1 and TRBJ1-1; no firm D call. The CDR3 runs 11 residues. V was shortened by 5 bases and J by 8 bases, with 12 bases between the two germline ends. Germline CDR1 and CDR2: DFQATT and SNEGSKA (reference sequence). CDR3 loop: CSAVLRAEAFF. The CDR3 DNA sequence: TGCAGTGCTGTACTGAGGGCCGAAGCTTTCTTT.

V and J are TRBV7-2 and TRBJ2-2; unclear D gene. V was trimmed by 3 bases and J by 4 bases, leaving 6 bases between them. The germline CDR1 and CDR2 sequences are SGHTA and FQGNSA. CDR3 length: 13 amino acids. The CDR3 loop reads CASSFQATGELFF. For the CDR3, the DNA is TGTGCCAGCAGCTTCCAGGCCACCGGGGAGCTGTTTTTT.

The genes are TRBV6-6 and TRBJ1-1, with D unresolved. The CDR3 extends over 14 amino acids. Germline V gene data show CDR1 as MNHNY and CDR2 as SVGAGI (reference sequence). V was cut by 6 bases and J by 2 bases, with 13 bases left in between. The CDR3 sequence is CASRTAATNTEAFF. In nucleotides, the CDR3 is TGTGCCAGCAGAACTGCGGCAACCAACACTGAAGCTTTCTTT.

The chain links TRBV5-1 to TRBJ2-2, with 8 bases that match TRBD1. The germline V gene encodes CDR1 SGHRS and CDR2 YFSETQ. The CDR3 loop spans 15 amino acids. V shed 5 bases and J 6 bases; nucleotides not matched to a gene: 9. CDR3 in amino acids: CASRVRQGNSGELFF. The CDR3 coding sequence is TGCGCCAGCAGAGTGCGACAGGGGAATTCCGGGGAGCTGTTTTTT.

The chain links TRBV29-1 to TRBJ2-1; D not resolved. V gave up 6 bases and J gave up 5 bases, with 8 bases separating them. The CDR3 runs to 11 residues. Germline V gives CDR1 SQVTM, CDR2 ANQGSEA. The CDR3 sequence is CSVQTNNEQFF. DNA of the CDR3: TGCAGCGTCCAAACTAACAATGAGCAGTTCTTC.

The V call is TRBV9, the J call TRBJ2-1; D possibly corresponds to TRBD1 (7 bases). This CDR3 is 17 amino acids long. Germline lookup yields CDR1 SGDLS and CDR2 YYNGEE. V shed 0 bases and J shed 0 bases, with 13 bases lying between them. The CDR3 spells CASSVVPRGDSYNEQFF. The CDR3 nucleotides read TGTGCCAGCAGCGTAGTCCCCAGGGGGGACTCCTACAATGAGCAGTTCTTC.

The rearrangement links TRBV19 to TRBJ2-3; D perhaps matches TRBD1 (6 bases). The CDR3 length is 14 residues. CDR1 and CDR2 (germline): LNHDA, SQIVND (reference sequence). V lost 10 bases, J lost 0 bases, and 14 bases lay in between. CDR3 coding DNA: TGTGCCACCAAAAGGACAGAAAGCACAGATACGCAGTATTTT. Translated: CATKRTESTDTQYF.

The chain carries TRBV2 and TRBJ1-5; tentatively, D is TRBD1 (5 bases). CDR1 and CDR2 (germline): SNHLY, FYNNEI. With 4 bases removed from V and 5 bases from J, the gap between germline ends came to 12 bases. The CDR3 sequence is 14 residues long. The CDR3 nucleotides read TGTGCCAGCAGTGTCTCAGGGTGGGATCAGCCCCAGCATTTT. Protein sequence: CASSVSGWDQPQHF.

The chain is built from TRBV5-5 and TRBJ1-2, with 8 bases that match TRBD1. The CDR3 runs to 15 residues. Germline V gives CDR1 SGHKS, CDR2 YYEKEE (reference sequence). With 0 bases clipped from V and 7 bases from J, the junction kept 8 bases outside the gene matches. The CDR3 reads CASSLEGRGRGGYTF. The CDR3 DNA sequence: TGTGCCAGCAGCTTGGAGGGCAGGGGGCGCGGTGGCTACACCTTC.

This clone appeared many times. The chain combines TRBV2 with TRBJ1-6; D call uncertain. This CDR3 has 12 residues. The germline CDR1 and CDR2 sequences are SNHLY and FYNNEI. Trimming left V 6 bases short and J 7 bases short, with 7 bases between. The CDR3 DNA follows: TGTGCCAGCAGCGAGGACAATTCACCCCTCCACTTT. Protein: CASSEDNSPLHF.

This rearrangement joins TRBV5-4 to TRBJ2-5; TRBD2 might be the D (7 bases). Germline CDR1 and CDR2: SGHNT and YYREEE (reference sequence). The CDR3 contains 14 residues. Trimming left V 6 bases short and J 1 base short, with 13 bases between. The CDR3 sequence: CASTPAGAQETQYF. The DNA of the CDR3 is TGTGCCAGCACCCCGGCGGGGGCCCAAGAGACCCAGTACTTC.

This chain links TRBV11-3 with TRBJ2-1, with TRBD1 matching over 7 bases. Losses at the gene ends were 5 bases for V and 8 bases for J; bases not matched to a gene: 9. This CDR3 contains 14 residues. CDR1 and CDR2 from the germline V gene are SGHNT and YENEEA. The CDR3 DNA reads as TGTGCCAGCAGCCGACAGGGTCCCTCCGATGAGCAGTTCTTC. It codes for CASSRQGPSDEQFF.

The chain links TRBV19 to TRBJ2-1; the D is unclear. V lost 5 bases and J 4 bases, leaving 15 bases between the germline ends. This CDR3 has 15 residues. CDR1 and CDR2 (germline): LNHDA, SQIVND (reference sequence). The chain's CDR3 is CASSPVGQVYNEQFF. CDR3 nucleotides: TGTGCCAGTAGTCCCGTAGGGCAGGTTTACAATGAGCAGTTCTTC.